Shown below are 32 T cell receptor beta chains from a single sample sequenced in a study of T cell repertoires in cytomegalovirus infection. TCRdb recomputed calls from the reads with MiXCR, one row per CDR3 protein. The table shows a few hundred thousand distinct CDR3 sequences, with nearly 35% occurring only once. These TCRs are of unknown antigen specificity. Sequenced here: cultured PBMCs, sampled from culture after CMV antigen stimulation. These receptors were collected from a human donor in good health (CMV status not recorded). Some clones in this sample may be carry-over from other donors' samples.

This rearrangement joins TRBV5-4 to TRBJ1-2; D is unclear. V lost 4 bases and J lost 8, with 21 bases in between. The CDR3 contains 15 residues. Germline CDR1 is SGHNT and CDR2 is YYREEE (reference sequence). CDR3 DNA sequence: TGTGCCAGCAGCCTTAAAGGAGGGCTGGAGGTGGGCTACACCTTC. Encoded protein: CASSLKGGLEVGYTF.

This clonotype showed up many times. The chain carries TRBV12-3 or TRBV12-4 and TRBJ2-3, with 11 bases identical to TRBD1. The CDR3 contains 14 residues. Germline trimming cut 6 bases from V and 4 bases from J; bases unmatched to any gene: 3. CDR3 DNA: TGTGCCAGCAGCCCGGGACAGGGGGCAGATACGCAGTATTTT. Protein: CASSPGQGADTQYF.

This rearrangement joins TRBV6-2 or TRBV6-3 to TRBJ2-1; D may be TRBD2 (6 bases). Germline-derived CDR1 and CDR2 are MNHEY and SVGEGT. The CDR3 is 16 amino acids. V lost 0 bases and J lost 0, with 9 bases in between. CDR3 DNA: TGTGCCAGCAGTTACTCACGGGAGTTCTCCTACAATGAGCAGTTCTTC. Translation: CASSYSREFSYNEQFF.

This chain uses TRBV11-2 with TRBJ1-1, with D possibly TRBD1 on 6 matching bases. Trimming removed 0 bases from V and 5 bases from J, with 13 bases in between. The CDR3 consists of 15 residues. In germline, CDR1 is SGHAT, CDR2 FQNNGV. As DNA, the CDR3 is TGTGCCAGCAGCTTAGATGCAGGGGCCGGGACTGAAGCTTTCTTT. It is translated as CASSLDAGAGTEAFF.

This clonotype was counted a few times. This chain connects TRBV18 to TRBJ2-1; the D is unclear. Deletions cut 2 bases from V and 0 bases from J, with 11 bases between. CDR3 size: 16 residues. Germline V lookup: CDR1 KGHSH, CDR2 LQKENI. The CDR3 bases are TGTGCCAGCTCACCAGGTGGGTCCTACTCCTACAATGAGCAGTTCTTC. Protein sequence: CASSPGGSYSYNEQFF.

This clonotype was seen repeatedly, ten times or more. The V gene is TRBV7-2, the J gene TRBJ2-5, with unresolved D. The CDR3 sequence is 14 residues long. Germline-derived CDR1 and CDR2 are SGHTA and FQGNSA. V was pared by 2 bases and J by 2 bases, with 9 bases between. The CDR3 is CASSLRASQETQYF. The CDR3 DNA follows: TGTGCCAGCAGCTTACGAGCGAGTCAAGAGACCCAGTACTTC.

The J gene is TRBJ2-7, the V gene TRBV20-1; no reliable D call. Trimming stripped 0 bases from V and 3 bases from J, with 24 bases between. Per the germline V gene, CDR1 is DFQATT and CDR2 is SNEGSKA (reference sequence). This CDR3 comprises 18 residues. The CDR3 DNA follows: TGCAGTGCTAGAGATCTCCCCTTTGGATTAAAGGTTAACTACGAGCAGTACTTC. This codes for CSARDLPFGLKVNYEQYF.

This clonotype was counted between two and nine times. This sequence joins TRBV2 and TRBJ2-1; 7 positions agree with TRBD2. CDR3 size: 11 residues. Germline trimming cut 7 bases from V and 7 bases from J; bases unmatched to any gene: 1. Germline CDR1 is SNHLY and CDR2 is FYNNEI. Written as DNA, the CDR3 is TGTGCCAGCAACGGGGGGAATGAGCAGTTCTTC. Translating gives CASNGGNEQFF.

This clonotype was counted many times. The genes are TRBV7-2 and TRBJ2-7; a possible D gene is TRBD1 (6 bases). Trimming cost V 2 bases and J 5 bases, with 13 bases left between them. The CDR3 is 14 amino acids. Germline CDR1 is SGHTA and CDR2 is FQGNSA. CDR3 in amino acids: CASSLLGASNEQYF. CDR3 nucleotide sequence: TGTGCCAGCAGCTTATTGGGGGCGTCTAACGAGCAGTACTTC.

This clonotype was picked up a small number of times. J is TRBJ2-4 and V is TRBV4-1; 9 bases are shared with TRBD2. V shed 3 bases and J 13 bases; nucleotides not matched to a gene: 4. The CDR3 length is 12 residues. Germline CDR1 is MGHRA and CDR2 is YSYEKL. The CDR3 DNA reads TGCGCCAGCAGCCATGGGACTAGCCGCCAGTACTTC. Encoded protein: CASSHGTSRQYF.

This clonotype was seen a few times. V is TRBV18 and J is TRBJ1-2, with 9 bases aligning to TRBD1. Germline V CDR1 and CDR2: KGHSH, LQKENI. The CDR3 contains 14 residues. Trimming at V came to 4 bases and at J to 8 bases, leaving 8 bases not matched to a gene. In nucleotides, the CDR3 is TGTGCCAGCTCACAAACGGACAGGGGAGGCGGCTACACCTTC. It codes for CASSQTDRGGGYTF.

This chain joins TRBV20-1 and TRBJ1-6, with D hard to call. Germline assignment: CDR1 DFQATT and CDR2 SNEGSKA (reference sequence). V lost 1 base and J lost 4, with 17 bases in between. This CDR3 region has 17 residues. CDR3 protein: CSARGRWLEGYNSPLHF. In DNA form, the CDR3 reads TGCAGTGCTAGAGGTCGGTGGCTCGAGGGATATAATTCACCCCTCCACTTT.

V gene TRBV15 combines with J gene TRBJ1-2, with 7 nucleotides matching TRBD1. CDR3 size: 15 residues. From germline, CDR1 is LNHNV and CDR2 YYDKDF (reference sequence). Trimming cost V 5 bases and J 2 bases; bases outside gene matches: 8. Here the CDR3 reads CATSGMTGLNYGYTF. The CDR3 bases are TGTGCCACCAGCGGGATGACAGGGTTGAACTATGGCTACACCTTC.

The chain recombines TRBV23-1 with TRBJ2-6; D is undetermined. TRBV23-1 is an ORF, and what it does is uncertain. There are 18 residues in the CDR3. Trimming removed 8 bases at V and 0 bases at J, with 20 bases between. CDR3 loop: CASPVFIFGRSGANVLTF. CDR3 sequence (DNA): TGCGCCAGCCCAGTATTTATTTTCGGTCGCTCTGGGGCCAACGTCCTGACTTTC.

This chain uses TRBV7-6 with TRBJ2-7; perhaps D is TRBD1 or TRBD2 (6 bases each). This CDR3 contains 12 residues. The germline CDR1 and CDR2 sequences are SGHVS and FNYEAQ. V was cut by 5 bases and J by 4 bases, with 9 bases left in between. CDR3: CASSEGGYEQYF. The DNA for the CDR3 is TGTGCCAGCAGCGAAGGGGGGTACGAGCAGTACTTC.

In its sample, this clonotype was seen a few times. V is TRBV11-3 and J is TRBJ2-1, with 9 bases that match TRBD2. The CDR3 contains 15 residues. Germline assignment: CDR1 SGHNT and CDR2 YENEEA. The ends lost 2 bases at V and 7 bases at J; junction bases unmatched: 6. The CDR3 DNA follows: TGTGCCAGCAGCTTAACGGCGGGGGGGGTGAATGAGCAGTTCTTC. Translated: CASSLTAGGVNEQFF.

In nucleotides, the CDR3 is TGTGCCAGCAGCCTCATGGGTTCGGGACTAGCGGGCACCGGGGAGCTGTTTTTT. Amino acids: CASSLMGSGLAGTGELFF. The chain employs TRBV7-2 and TRBJ2-2; TRBD2 agrees at 12 bases. Germline CDR1 and CDR2: SGHTA and FQGNSA. The CDR3 is 18 amino acids. Trimming cost V 5 bases and J 4 bases; bases outside gene matches: 11.

This clonotype was detected only a few times. The rearrangement joins TRBV7-8 to TRBJ1-1; D not resolved. The CDR3 consists of 16 residues. The germline V and J ends were trimmed by 1 base and 2 bases, with 14 bases remaining between them. In germline, CDR1 is SGHVS, CDR2 FQNEAQ. The CDR3 nucleotides read TGTGCCAGCAGCTTAGACTCCTTCGGGCTAAACACTGAAGCTTTCTTT. Translated, it gives CASSLDSFGLNTEAFF.

Ten or more counts support this clonotype. Compared with germline, one end of the junction differs, possibly owing to a read error. The chain couples TRBV7-2 to TRBJ2-1; 8 positions agree with TRBD2. This CDR3 comprises 18 residues. Germline V gene sequence: CDR1 SGHTA, CDR2 FQGNSA. CDR3 coding DNA: TGTGCCGGCAGTTCCTCCAGGGGCCGGGGGGGCTCCTACAATGAGCAGTTCTTC. Translation gives CAGSSSRGRGGSYNEQFF.

The genes are TRBV2 and TRBJ2-1; TRBD2 matches 8 bases. CDR1 and CDR2 (germline): SNHLY, FYNNEI. The length of the CDR3 is 15 residues. V lost 7 bases, J lost 0 bases, and 5 bases stayed unmatched. CDR3 region: CASKAGGNSYNEQFF. For the CDR3, the DNA is TGTGCCAGCAAGGCGGGAGGTAACTCCTACAATGAGCAGTTCTTC.

In its sample, this clonotype was seen a few times. The J gene is TRBJ1-2, the V gene TRBV28, with 7 bases identical to TRBD1. Per germline, CDR1 MDHEN and CDR2 SYDVKM. This CDR3 is built from 14 residues. Trimming removed 4 bases from V and 2 bases from J; junction bases left unmatched: 4. This CDR3 is CASSSGTANYGYTF. CDR3 bases: TGTGCCAGCAGTTCCGGGACAGCCAACTATGGCTACACCTTC.

This clonotype was detected a few times. J is TRBJ2-3 and V is TRBV11-2, with D possibly TRBD1 on 5 matching bases. This CDR3 has 15 residues. Trimming took off 0 bases at V and 2 bases at J, with 9 bases between the two ends. Looked up from germline, CDR1 is SGHAT and CDR2 is FQNNGV. CDR3 DNA sequence: TGTGCCAGCAGCTTAGAGGGCAGGGTCACAGATACGCAGTATTTT. Translated, it gives CASSLEGRVTDTQYF. The full variable domain, rest sourced from reference TRBV11-2 and TRBJ2-3, is EAGVAQSPRYKIIEKRQSVAFWCNPISGHATLYWYQQILGQGPKLLIQFQNNGVVDDSQLPKDRFSAERLKGVDSTLKIQPAKLEDSAVYLCASSLEGRVTDTQYFGPGTRLTVL.

In this sample, this clonotype turned up a few times. The chain joins TRBV7-2 to TRBJ1-1; D not certain. Germline CDR1 SGHTA, CDR2 FQGNSA. The CDR3 runs to 13 residues. The ends were cut back, 3 bases at V and 7 bases at J, with 12 bases in the middle. The CDR3 nucleotides are TGTGCCAGCAGCTTTGGCACACAGCGTGAAGCTTTCTTT. As protein: CASSFGTQREAFF.

This clonotype was detected once. This clone may be a read error of a much larger clone one base away. V gene TRBV5-4 combines with J gene TRBJ2-7; D gene ambiguous. V lost 2 bases to trimming and J lost 0 bases, with 6 bases between them. This CDR3 comprises 13 residues. Germline loops: CDR1 SGHNT, CDR2 YYREEE (reference sequence). The CDR3 nucleotides are TGTGCCAGCAGCTTTTCCAACTCCTACGAGCAGTACTTC. This sequence encodes CASSFSNSYEQYF. Complete variable domain (other parts from reference TRBV5-4 and TRBJ2-7): ETGVTQSPTHLIKTRGQQVTLRCSSQSGHNTVSWYQQALGQGPQFIFQYYREEENGRGNFPPRFSGLQFPNYSSELNVNALELDDSALYLCASSFSNSYEQYFGPGTRLTVT.

This clonotype turned up a few times. The CDR3 region has the DNA TGTGCCAGCAGCTTCAGGGCGGGGCAAGAGACCCAGTACTTC. Its translation is CASSFRAGQETQYF. The chain combines TRBV5-4 with TRBJ2-5; TRBD2 is a possible D gene (6 bases). Germline CDR1 SGHNT, CDR2 YYREEE (reference sequence). The V and J ends lost 2 bases and 2 bases respectively, with 10 bases between them. The CDR3 consists of 14 residues.

The chain is built from TRBV7-8 and TRBJ1-5; TRBD1 might be the D (6 bases). Germline V gene sequence: CDR1 SGHVS, CDR2 FQNEAQ. V shed 5 bases and J shed 0 bases, with 11 bases lying between them. The CDR3 covers 15 residues. The chain's CDR3 is CASSTYRDSNQPQHF. The CDR3 DNA reads as TGTGCCAGCAGCACTTACAGGGATAGCAATCAGCCCCAGCATTTT.

The rearrangement joins TRBV28 to TRBJ2-7, with 10 nucleotides matching TRBD1. Germline V gene lookup returns CDR1 MDHEN and CDR2 SYDVKM. Losses at the gene ends were 5 bases for V and 6 bases for J; bases not matched to a gene: 10. This CDR3 has 15 amino acids. CDR3 coding DNA: TGTGCCAGCAGTCCCGCGGGACAGGGGTTCCTCGAGCAGTACTTC. This gives the protein CASSPAGQGFLEQYF.

This clonotype showed up just a few times. This chain joins TRBV4-1 and TRBJ2-5; D gene uncertain. CDR1 MGHRA and CDR2 YSYEKL come from the germline V gene. V lost 0 bases to trimming and J lost 0 bases, with 5 bases between them. There are 14 residues in the CDR3. This CDR3 is CASSQDKYQETQYF. CDR3 sequence (DNA): TGCGCCAGCAGCCAAGACAAATACCAAGAGACCCAGTACTTC.

The V and J genes are TRBV6-8 and TRBJ1-2; D is unclear. CDR1 is MNHGY, CDR2 SAAAGT, per germline. With 1 base removed from V and 3 bases from J, the gap between germline ends came to 21 bases. The CDR3 sequence is 18 residues long. The CDR3 region has the DNA TGTGCCAGCAGTTACTTATCAGGAGTCTGGGTTGGGCACTATGGCTACACCTTC. Translating gives CASSYLSGVWVGHYGYTF.

The V and J genes are TRBV7-2 and TRBJ2-1; 8 bases agree with TRBD2. V lost 6 bases, J lost 3 bases, and 7 bases stayed unmatched. Looked up from germline, CDR1 is SGHTA and CDR2 is FQGNSA. The CDR3 sequence is 15 residues long. The CDR3 coding sequence is TGTGCCAGCAGGTATGATAGCGGGGACTACAATGAGCAGTTCTTC. This encodes CASRYDSGDYNEQFF.

The table lists this clonotype with many counts. V is TRBV2 and J is TRBJ2-2; possibly TRBD1 for D (6 bases). Deletions cut 6 bases from V and 0 bases from J, with 8 bases between. Germline assignment: CDR1 SNHLY and CDR2 FYNNEI. This CDR3 has 14 amino acids. The CDR3 bases are TGTGCCAGCAGGGGGACACCGAACACCGGGGAGCTGTTTTTT. As protein: CASRGTPNTGELFF.

The chain combines TRBV7-2 with TRBJ2-5, with 8 bases matching TRBD2. V dropped 8 bases and J dropped 2; count of bases not matched to a gene: 10. Germline values: CDR1 SGHTA, CDR2 FQGNSA. The CDR3 is made up of 15 amino acids. CDR3: CASCRGGTRQETQYF. The CDR3 region has the DNA TGTGCCAGCTGCAGGGGCGGGACTAGGCAAGAGACCCAGTACTTC.